This passage covers 22 T cell receptor beta chains from one sample sequenced in a study of shared clonotypes between healthy human individuals (dated by TCRdb to 2020 to 2022). Library creation used the immunoSEQ multiplex PCR assay. Held by TCRdb, this immuneACCESS table contains in-frame sequences only and omits some clones. Under half of the omission traces to an unresolved V gene where checked; the cause of the rest is unknown. In this sample the table shows around 620,000 clones, 95% of which occur a single time. The ten largest make up over 0.1% of the sample. For the CD8 naive samples, CD45RO-negative cells were positively selected for CCR7, yielding a CD45RA+CCR7+ population from which TemRA cells were excluded. Specimen: naive CD8+ T cells sorted from blood. The cell subset or site label of this sample denotes: CD45RA+CCR7+. These receptors originate from a woman younger than 45 in good health.

The chain uses TRBV10-3 and TRBJ2-5; 8 bases are shared with TRBD2. The end of the DNA fits TRBJ2-7 better, so the J call may be wrong. The CDR3 spans 13 residues. The germline V gene has CDR1 ENHRY and CDR2 SYGVKD. The CDR3 coding sequence is TGTGCCATCAGTCCGGGACTAGTTTACGAGCAGTACTTC. Translating it yields CAISPGLVYEQYF.

The rearrangement uses TRBV28 and TRBJ1-1; D unclear. V was trimmed by 0 bases and J by 7 bases, leaving 9 bases between them. The CDR3 runs to 13 residues. Germline V gene lookup returns CDR1 MDHEN and CDR2 SYDVKM. The chain's CDR3 is CASSLWGLGEAFF. For the CDR3, the DNA is TGTGCCAGCAGTTTATGGGGTCTAGGTGAAGCTTTCTTT. Full variable domain (rest looked up from reference TRBV28 and TRBJ1-1): DVKVTQSSRYLVKRTGEKVFLECVQDMDHENMFWYRQDPGLGLRLIYFSYDVKMKEKGDIPEGYSVSREKKERFSLILESASTNQTSMYLCASSLWGLGEAFFGQGTRLTVV.

The genes are TRBV27 and TRBJ2-1; D possibly matches TRBD1 or TRBD2 (5 bases each). This CDR3 is 16 amino acids long. Trimming stripped 5 bases from V and 4 bases from J, with 18 bases between. Germline loops: CDR1 MNHEY, CDR2 SMNVEV (reference sequence). The CDR3 loop reads CASSTQWDARYNEQFF. The CDR3 region has the DNA TGTGCCAGCAGTACGCAATGGGACGCCAGGTACAATGAGCAGTTCTTC.

The V and J genes are TRBV19 and TRBJ1-5; D ambiguous. This CDR3 contains 14 residues. The V end lost 8 bases, the J end lost 0 bases, and 11 bases lay between the germline ends. Germline values: CDR1 LNHDA, CDR2 SQIVND (reference sequence). This chain's CDR3 is CASEDHYSNQPQHF. The CDR3 bases are TGTGCCAGTGAGGACCATTATAGCAATCAGCCCCAGCATTTT.

The chain has TRBV7-9 and TRBJ2-7; TRBD2 matches 10 bases. The V gene end was trimmed by 5 bases and the J gene end by 0 bases; junction bases not matched to a gene: 7. Germline V gene data show CDR1 as SEHNR and CDR2 as FQNEAQ (reference sequence). The CDR3 length is 16 residues. CDR3 region: CASSLLAGPNSYEQYF. CDR3 DNA sequence: TGTGCCAGCAGCCTACTAGCGGGGCCAAACTCCTACGAGCAGTACTTC.

The V gene is TRBV4-2, the J gene TRBJ2-5; 8 bases line up with TRBD2. The J call may be in error: the DNA end matches TRBJ2-7 better. The CDR3 is 15 amino acids. Germline lookup yields CDR1 LGHNA and CDR2 YNFKEQ. In DNA form, the CDR3 reads TGTGCCAGCAGCCCAACGGGACTAGTAATGTACGAGCAGTACTTC. Its translation is CASSPTGLVMYEQYF.

The rearrangement links TRBV10-2 to TRBJ2-7, with TRBD2 matching over 9 bases. Germline lookup yields CDR1 WSHSY and CDR2 SAAADI. The CDR3 is made up of 14 amino acids. V dropped 7 bases and J dropped 2; count of bases not matched to a gene: 6. The CDR3 region is CASKDSGRTYEQYF. The CDR3 DNA follows: TGCGCCAGCAAGGATAGCGGGAGAACCTACGAGCAGTACTTC.

J is TRBJ2-3 and V is TRBV10-3, with a weak D call TRBD2 (6 bases). CDR3 length equals 14 residues. Germline assignment: CDR1 ENHRY and CDR2 SYGVKD. Trimming left V 8 bases short and J 1 base short, with 13 bases between. The DNA for the CDR3 is TGTGCCATCCAGTCTAGCGAGGGCACAGATACGCAGTATTTT. Amino acid sequence: CAIQSSEGTDTQYF.

The chain has TRBV4-1 and TRBJ2-6, with TRBD2 identical over 13 bases. Germline CDR1 reads MGHRA; CDR2 reads YSYEKL. This CDR3 comprises 19 residues. V gave up 2 bases and J gave up 2 bases; unmatched junction bases: 6. CDR3 amino acids: CASSQWTSGGRTGANVLTF. The CDR3 DNA is TGCGCCAGCAGCCAATGGACTAGCGGGGGACGAACTGGGGCCAACGTCCTGACTTTC.

This clone was seen a single time. The chain combines TRBV9 with TRBJ2-1; TRBD2 is a possible D gene (6 bases). Germline V gives CDR1 SGDLS, CDR2 YYNGEE. Trimming shortened V by 5 bases and J by 4 bases, and 10 bases separated the two germline ends. The CDR3 runs to 13 residues. The CDR3 sequence is CASRGGAYNEQFF. The DNA for the CDR3 is TGTGCCAGCAGGGGCGGGGCTTACAATGAGCAGTTCTTC.

CDR3 residues: CASSEGRRLNTEAFF. In DNA, the CDR3 is TGTGCCAGCAGTGAAGGTAGGCGATTGAACACTGAAGCTTTCTTT. The chain recombines TRBV2 with TRBJ1-1; D not certain. Deletions cut 1 base from V and 0 bases from J, with 9 bases between. Per germline, CDR1 SNHLY and CDR2 FYNNEI. The CDR3 sequence is 15 residues long.

This chain connects TRBV6-5 to TRBJ2-7, with a tentative D call TRBD1 (6 bases). V lost 0 bases to trimming and J lost 2 bases, with 14 bases between them. This CDR3 spans 16 amino acids. Germline CDR1 reads MNHEY; CDR2 reads SVGAGI. The CDR3 here is CASSYSQGLLAYEQYF. DNA of the CDR3: TGTGCCAGCAGTTACTCACAGGGTTTGCTAGCCTACGAGCAGTACTTC.

This sequence joins TRBV19 and TRBJ2-7, with 8 bases matching TRBD1. This CDR3 region has 14 residues. The V and J ends lost 4 bases and 5 bases, in that order; junction bases with no gene match: 7. CDR1 and CDR2 from the germline V gene are LNHDA and SQIVND (reference sequence). The CDR3 region is CASSKGNRGNEQYF. CDR3 in DNA: TGTGCCAGTAGTAAGGGTAACAGGGGGAACGAGCAGTACTTC.

The chain combines TRBV27 with TRBJ2-4, with a weak D call TRBD2 (6 bases). The V gene lost 2 bases and the J gene lost 0 bases, with 11 bases spanning the gap. Per the germline V gene, CDR1 is MNHEY and CDR2 is SMNVEV (reference sequence). There are 16 residues in the CDR3. This CDR3 reads CASSLGPSAAKNIQYF. The CDR3 region has the DNA TGTGCCAGCAGTTTAGGGCCTAGCGCAGCCAAAAACATTCAGTACTTC.

CDR3 protein: CASRKGENNQPQHF. DNA of the CDR3: TGTGCCAGCAGGAAGGGAGAGAACAATCAGCCCCAGCATTTT. The V and J genes are TRBV6-1 and TRBJ1-5, with D unresolved. Trimming shortened V by 6 bases and J by 3 bases, and 12 bases separated the two germline ends. This CDR3 spans 14 amino acids. The germline CDR1 and CDR2 sequences are MNHNS and SASEGT.

This chain links TRBV2 with TRBJ1-1; D is undetermined. The CDR3 has 12 residues. From germline, CDR1 is SNHLY and CDR2 FYNNEI. Trimming removed 7 bases from V and 0 bases from J, with 6 bases in between. CDR3 DNA: TGTGCCAGCACTGGGATGAACACTGAAGCTTTCTTT. This encodes CASTGMNTEAFF.

The gene calls are TRBV27 and TRBJ1-1, with unresolved D. The CDR3 is 14 residues long. V lost 2 bases and J 0 bases, leaving 7 bases between the germline ends. Germline V gives CDR1 MNHEY, CDR2 SMNVEV (reference sequence). CDR3 sequence (DNA): TGTGCCAGCAGTTTAACAAAGCTGAACACTGAAGCTTTCTTT. Translation: CASSLTKLNTEAFF.

The chain employs TRBV27 and TRBJ1-5; D is undetermined. Trimming took off 2 bases at V and 7 bases at J, with 9 bases between the two ends. CDR3 length: 13 amino acids. CDR1 is MNHEY, CDR2 SMNVEV, per germline (reference sequence). For the CDR3, the DNA is TGTGCCAGCAGTTTAGGCCCGGCGCAGCCCCAGCATTTT. This sequence encodes CASSLGPAQPQHF.

V gene TRBV28 combines with J gene TRBJ2-2; D perhaps matches TRBD2 (6 bases). V was shortened by 5 bases and J by 7 bases, with 17 bases between the two germline ends. This CDR3 has 15 residues. Looked up from germline, CDR1 is MDHEN and CDR2 is SYDVKM. Written as DNA, the CDR3 is TGTGCCAGCAGTCGGGGGATAGGGGAGGTCGGGGAGCTGTTTTTT. Translating gives CASSRGIGEVGELFF.

The rearrangement links TRBV7-9 to TRBJ2-3; 9 bases are shared with TRBD2. The V gene end was trimmed by 10 bases and the J gene end by 2 bases; junction bases not matched to a gene: 7. Looked up from germline, CDR1 is SEHNR and CDR2 is FQNEAQ (reference sequence). The CDR3 runs to 14 residues. The CDR3 region is CATEGTSFTDTQYF. The CDR3 DNA is TGTGCCACCGAGGGGACTAGCTTCACAGATACGCAGTATTTT.

This chain uses TRBV13 with TRBJ2-5; D is unresolved. The closer fit of TRBJ2-7 to the DNA end suggests the J call may be wrong. This CDR3 comprises 13 residues. Germline V gives CDR1 PRHDT, CDR2 FYEKMQ (reference sequence). CDR3 nucleotide sequence: TGTGCCAGCAGCATCGACAACTCCTACGAGCAGTACTTC. This sequence encodes CASSIDNSYEQYF.

This clone is a singleton in its sample. V and J are TRBV5-5 and TRBJ1-1; TRBD1 might be the D (6 bases). CDR1 is SGHKS, CDR2 YYEKEE, per germline (reference sequence). Trimming removed 4 bases from V and 2 bases from J, with 24 bases in between. The CDR3 totals 18 residues. As DNA, the CDR3 is TGTGCCAGCAGCACCCTTCATCCGTGGGGACAACTCAACACTGAAGCTTTCTTT. Its protein is CASSTLHPWGQLNTEAFF.